The rows below give T cell receptor beta chains drawn from one sample of a study of cytomegalovirus exposure and HLA in healthy donors. Some clones are missing from TCRdb's copy, which holds only in-frame ones; the method was immunoSEQ multiplex PCR. The sample contains under 170,000 clones, 55% to 70% of which appear only once. The source material was PBMCs. Source of these receptors: a woman aged 60-70 years in good health and CMV-seropositive. Each CDR3 is given with its conserved first and last residue. D genes are given only for firm matches. Size values are once, few and many counts, or a class for expanded clones, and some rows have none.

>TRBV5-4|TRBD2|TRBJ2-7|once
CASSPGTSGYEQYF
TGTGCCAGTAGCCCGGGGACTAGCGGCTACGAGCAGTACTTC
>TRBV6-1|-|TRBJ1-5|-
CASGGRVRGNQPQHF
TGTGCCAGCGGAGGGCGCGTTAGGGGCAATCAGCCCCAGCATTTT
>TRBV5-6|-|TRBJ2-7|-
CASSILTRSPYEQYF
TGTGCCAGCAGCATCCTAACCAGGTCCCCCTACGAGCAGTACTTC
>TRBV28|-|TRBJ1-1|-
CASSFMGTETFF
TGTGCCAGCAGTTTTATGGGCACTGAAACTTTCTTT
>TRBV4-2|-|TRBJ2-4|-
CASSQDGGGPAGIQYF
TGTGCCAGCAGCCAAGATGGTGGAGGTCCCGCCGGCATTCAGTACTTC
>TRBV5-6|TRBD1|TRBJ2-1|-
CASSTRTGSDEQFF
TGTGCCAGCAGCACCAGGACAGGGTCGGATGAGCAGTTCTTC
>TRBV7-2|TRBD1|TRBJ2-5|-
CASSLGRGPETQYF
TGTGCCAGCAGCTTAGGAAGGGGGCCGGAGACCCAGTACTTC
>TRBV9|TRBD2|TRBJ2-1|few
CASSVTSDPYNEQFF
TGTGCCAGCAGCGTAACTAGCGACCCTTACAATGAGCAGTTCTTC
>TRBV29-1|-|TRBJ1-4|many
CSAGTSSEKLFF
TGCAGCGCCGGGACATCCAGCGAAAAACTGTTTTTT
>TRBV10-3|TRBD2|TRBJ2-3|-
CATAIAGGDTQYF
TGTGCCACCGCAATAGCGGGAGGAGATACGCAGTATTTT
>TRBV21-1|-|TRBJ2-4|-
CASSHNSPAKNIQYF
TGTGCCAGCAGCCATAACAGCCCTGCCAAAAACATTCAGTACTTC
>TRBV27|TRBD2|TRBJ2-1|-
CASSTPRLAGVDEQFF
TGTGCCAGCAGTACCCCCCGACTAGCGGGAGTTGATGAGCAGTTCTTC
>TRBV27|-|TRBJ2-7|few
CASITGISYEQYF
TGTGCCAGCATTACAGGCATCTCCTACGAGCAGTACTTC
>TRBV5-4|-|TRBJ1-5|-
CASSLAGGNQPQHF
TGTGCCAGCAGCTTGGCAGGGGGCAATCAGCCCCAGCATTTT
>TRBV7-2|-|TRBJ2-7|few
CASSSTPGYYEQYF
TGTGCCAGCAGCTCTACTCCGGGATATTACGAGCAGTACTTC
>TRBV11-2|TRBD1|TRBJ2-7|few
CASSRRDRGPYEQYF
TGTGCCAGCAGCCGCCGGGACAGGGGCCCCTACGAGCAGTACTTC
>TRBV29-1|-|TRBJ2-1|few
CSVDRDNRNEQFF
TGCAGCGTTGATAGAGACAATAGGAATGAGCAGTTCTTC
>TRBV7-7|-|TRBJ2-5|-
CASSLGGGETQYF
TGTGCTAGCAGCTTAGGGGGAGGGGAGACCCAGTACTTC
>TRBV7-9|-|TRBJ2-4|-
CASQGGWGDIQYF
TGTGCCAGCCAAGGGGGCTGGGGGGACATTCAGTACTTC
>TRBV4-3|-|TRBJ1-2|-
CASSPDVRGLGYTF
TGCGCCAGCAGCCCAGACGTCAGGGGTTTAGGCTACACCTTC
>TRBV7-7|-|TRBJ2-7|-
CASSLGELYEQYF
TGTGCTAGCAGCCTCGGGGAACTCTACGAGCAGTACTTC
>TRBV7-3|TRBD1|TRBJ2-5|-
CASSSRQGAGETQYF
TGTGCCAGCAGCTCCAGACAGGGGGCAGGAGAGACCCAGTACTTC
>TRBV4-3|-|TRBJ2-1|few
CASSQESADLYNEQFF
TGCGCCAGCAGCCAAGAATCAGCGGACCTCTACAATGAGCAGTTCTTC
>TRBV19|TRBD1|TRBJ1-5|few
CASSRRGTGDQPQHF
TGTGCCAGTAGTAGAAGGGGGACAGGGGATCAGCCCCAGCATTTT
>TRBV6-1|-|TRBJ2-7|-
CASTRGAHSYEQYF
TGTGCCAGCACTCGGGGGGCCCATTCCTACGAGCAGTACTTC
>TRBV2|-|TRBJ1-1|-
CASSERGRTEAFF
TGTGCCAGCAGTGAAAGGGGCCGCACTGAAGCTTTCTTT
>TRBV19|-|TRBJ1-1|few
CASSISTGRMTEAFF
TGTGCCAGTAGTATCTCGACAGGTAGGATGACTGAAGCTTTCTTT
>TRBV30|TRBD2|TRBJ2-3|once
CAWSVLRTSGRTDTQYF
TGTGCCTGGAGTGTACTAAGGACTAGCGGGAGAACCGATACGCAGTATTTT